This T cell receptor beta chain was captured by sequencing in a study of OX40 agonist ivuxolimab in advanced cancers. Clones were read by immunoSEQ multiplex PCR, and TCRdb kept only the in-frame ones, dropping some. The sample shows approximately 33,000 clones, 85% to 95% of them seen only once. V was clipped by 11 bases and J by 2 bases, with 18 bases between them. The germline gives CDR1 SEHNR, CDR2 FQNEAQ (reference sequence). The CDR3 extends over 15 amino acids. The sample here was CD4+ or CD8+ T cells sorted from blood, taken in a trial of the OX40 agonist ivuxolimab. The clonotype comes from an adult with an advanced solid tumor such as melanoma, head and neck, liver or kidney cancer. J is TRBJ2-2 and V is TRBV7-9; perhaps D is TRBD1 or TRBD2 (5 bases each). The CDR3 bases are TGTGCCGGTAACCGGGACCTGGCTAACACCGGGGAGCTGTTTTTT. As protein: CAGNRDLANTGELFF.